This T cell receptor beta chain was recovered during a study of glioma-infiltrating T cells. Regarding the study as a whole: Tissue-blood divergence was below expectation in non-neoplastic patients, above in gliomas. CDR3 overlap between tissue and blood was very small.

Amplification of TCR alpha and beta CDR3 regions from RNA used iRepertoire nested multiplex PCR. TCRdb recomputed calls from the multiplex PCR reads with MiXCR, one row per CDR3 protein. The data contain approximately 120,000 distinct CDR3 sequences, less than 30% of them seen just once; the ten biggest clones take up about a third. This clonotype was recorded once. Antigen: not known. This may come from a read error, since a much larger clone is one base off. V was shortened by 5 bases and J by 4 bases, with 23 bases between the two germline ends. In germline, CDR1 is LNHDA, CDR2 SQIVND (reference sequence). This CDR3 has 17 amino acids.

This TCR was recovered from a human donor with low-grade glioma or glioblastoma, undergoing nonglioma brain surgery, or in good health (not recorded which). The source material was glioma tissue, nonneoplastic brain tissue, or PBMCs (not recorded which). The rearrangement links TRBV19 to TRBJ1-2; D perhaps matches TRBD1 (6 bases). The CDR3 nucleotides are TGTGCCAGTAGTCTTTACCGGCCGCAGGGGCCAGGCTATGGCTACACCTTC. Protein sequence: CASSLYRPQGPGYGYTF.